The 16 T cell receptor beta chains below all came from one sample that was sequenced in a study of response to subunit inactivated influenza vaccine. MiXCR, applied by TCRdb to the RT-PCR reads, yields one record per CDR3 protein. The top ten hold approximately 10% of the sample, which has fewer than 750,000 distinct CDR3 sequences, about 15% seen once. The sequenced sample was PBMCs from blood, obtained approximately 13 days after vaccination. Receptors were obtained from a man aged 45-65 years who received an inactivated influenza vaccine.

The chain employs TRBV12-3 or TRBV12-4 and TRBJ2-1; 9 nucleotides agree with TRBD2. V was pared by 8 bases and J by 2 bases, with 4 bases of the junction left unmatched. The CDR3 runs 14 residues. This chain's CDR3 is CASSGTSTYNEQFF. The CDR3 nucleotides read TGTGCCAGCTCCGGGACTAGCACCTACAATGAGCAGTTCTTC.

V and J are TRBV7-6 and TRBJ2-2; D tentatively fits TRBD1 or TRBD2 (6 bases each). The V end was cut by 0 bases, the J end by 2 bases, with 16 bases between. The CDR3 is 18 amino acids. Germline V CDR1 and CDR2: SGHVS, FNYEAQ. CDR3 sequence (DNA): TGTGCCAGCAGCTTAGCGCTCTTTGGGGGGCCCAACACCGGGGAGCTGTTTTTT. This codes for CASSLALFGGPNTGELFF.

This clonotype was observed a few times. V and J are TRBV6-2 or TRBV6-3 and TRBJ2-1; the D is unclear. The CDR3 spans 17 residues. Germline CDR1 reads MNHEY; CDR2 reads SVGEGT. Trimming took 0 bases from V and 0 from J, leaving 12 bases between them. The CDR3 sequence: CASSYSSLADSYNEQFF. Written as DNA, the CDR3 is TGTGCCAGCAGTTACTCTTCCTTGGCGGACTCCTACAATGAGCAGTTCTTC.

J is TRBJ2-3 and V is TRBV3-1, with D perhaps TRBD2 (6 bases). The CDR3 covers 12 residues. CDR1 and CDR2 (germline): LGHDT, YNNKEL (reference sequence). Trimming removed 1 base from V and 8 bases from J, with 7 bases in between. Written as DNA, the CDR3 is TGTGCCAGCAGCCAAGGGGACTCTACGCAGTATTTT. This encodes CASSQGDSTQYF.

The chain recombines TRBV12-3 or TRBV12-4 with TRBJ2-6; 7 nucleotides match TRBD1. The CDR3 totals 16 residues. Trimming took 6 bases from V and 0 from J; bases not matched to a gene: 5. The CDR3 bases are TGTGCCAGCAGCCTGACAGGGAACTCTGGGGCCAACGTCCTGACTTTC. Its translation: CASSLTGNSGANVLTF.

The V call is TRBV10-3, the J call TRBJ1-1; D ambiguous. Trimming took 2 bases from V and 1 from J, leaving 5 bases between them. The CDR3 has 13 amino acids. The V gene's germline CDR1 is ENHRY and CDR2 SYGVKD. The CDR3 DNA follows: TGTGCCATCAGTGAGAAATCGAACACTGAAGCTTTCTTT. Its translation is CAISEKSNTEAFF.

The CDR3 sequence is CASSPRQRQGYDEQYF. The CDR3 region has the DNA TGTGCCAGCAGCCCACGTCAACGACAGGGCTACGACGAGCAGTACTTC. The chain uses TRBV3-1 and TRBJ2-7, with 7 nucleotides matching TRBD1. The germline V gene has CDR1 LGHDT and CDR2 YNNKEL (reference sequence). V trimming: 4 bases; J trimming: 5 bases; junction bases outside the gene matches: 14. The CDR3 has 16 amino acids.

CDR3 in amino acids: CSASPPGVQPQHF. In DNA form, the CDR3 reads TGCAGTGCTAGCCCCCCCGGTGTCCAACCCCAGCATTTT. This chain uses TRBV20-1 with TRBJ1-5; no firm D call. CDR3 length: 13 amino acids. V dropped 3 bases and J dropped 10 bases, with 16 bases sitting between them. CDR1 DFQATT and CDR2 SNEGSKA come from the germline V gene (reference sequence).

This rearrangement joins TRBV9 to TRBJ2-6, with 9 bases fitting TRBD1. The CDR3 is 20 amino acids. V lost 0 bases and J lost 1; bases outside the gene matches: 11. The germline gives CDR1 SGDLS, CDR2 YYNGEE. The CDR3 spells CASSVVSRDRVPSGANVLTF. The CDR3, as DNA: TGTGCCAGCAGCGTAGTGAGTCGGGACAGGGTACCTTCTGGGGCCAACGTCCTGACTTTC.

The genes are TRBV4-3 and TRBJ2-1; no firm D call. The CDR3 is 14 amino acids. The V end lost 3 bases, the J end lost 6 bases, and 12 bases lay between the germline ends. CDR1 and CDR2 (germline): LGHNA, YSLEER. CDR3 nucleotides: TGCGCCAGCAGCCAGATGGCGGACCTCAATGAGCAGTTCTTC. This codes for CASSQMADLNEQFF.

DNA for the CDR3: TGCAGCGTCCAGGGGGGGAAGACCCAGTACTTC. The encoded protein is CSVQGGKTQYF. The J gene is TRBJ2-5, the V gene TRBV29-1; perhaps D is TRBD1 or TRBD2 (7 bases each). Trimming removed 6 bases at V and 6 bases at J, with 11 bases between. CDR1 SQVTM and CDR2 ANQGSEA come from the germline V gene. This CDR3 has 11 amino acids.

This clonotype has only a few counts. The gene calls are TRBV5-1 and TRBJ1-4; 11 nucleotides agree with TRBD1. V was clipped by 4 bases and J by 10 bases; unmatched bases: 6. Germline values: CDR1 SGHRS, CDR2 YFSETQ. This CDR3 spans 14 amino acids. In DNA form, the CDR3 reads TGCGCCAGCAGCGTGGGACAGGGGGGAGGAAAACTGTTTTTT. Translating it yields CASSVGQGGGKLFF.

The rearrangement joins TRBV5-1 to TRBJ1-6; no clear D gene. Germline V gene sequence: CDR1 SGHRS, CDR2 YFSETQ. V was cut by 0 bases and J by 8 bases, with 12 bases left in between. The length of the CDR3 is 15 residues. Here the CDR3 DNA reads TGCGCCAGCAGCTTGGCCGTGGGGTATGATTCACCCCTCCACTTT. Translation gives CASSLAVGYDSPLHF.

The chain couples TRBV6-2 or TRBV6-3 to TRBJ1-3; no clear D. The V end was cut by 5 bases, the J end by 0 bases, with 20 bases between. The CDR3 covers 18 residues. Germline values: CDR1 MNHEY, CDR2 SVGEGT. Here the CDR3 reads CASSKLRGAVISGNTIYF. The CDR3 DNA is TGTGCCAGCAGTAAGTTACGGGGAGCGGTGATCTCTGGAAACACCATATATTTT.

This sequence joins TRBV11-2 and TRBJ2-2; TRBD1 agrees at 8 bases. The ends lost 4 bases at V and 5 bases at J; junction bases unmatched: 6. This CDR3 has 15 amino acids. CDR1 and CDR2 from the germline V gene are SGHAT and FQNNGV. This CDR3 reads CASSYGQGATGELFF. The CDR3 DNA reads as TGTGCCAGCAGCTACGGGCAGGGGGCAACCGGGGAGCTGTTTTTT. Using reference TRBV11-2 and TRBJ2-2 for the parts outside the CDR3, the full variable domain is EAGVAQSPRYKIIEKRQSVAFWCNPISGHATLYWYQQILGQGPKLLIQFQNNGVVDDSQLPKDRFSAERLKGVDSTLKIQPAKLEDSAVYLCASSYGQGATGELFFGEGSRLTVL.

The rearrangement links TRBV20-1 to TRBJ2-7; 7 nucleotides match TRBD2. This CDR3 comprises 14 residues. Germline values: CDR1 DFQATT, CDR2 SNEGSKA (reference sequence). The junction had 8 bases not matched to a gene; V was cut back by 6 bases and J by 0 bases. The CDR3 loop is CSASGRGSSYEQYF. The CDR3 DNA is TGCAGTGCCTCCGGGCGGGGGAGCTCCTACGAGCAGTACTTC.